This TCR beta chain was captured in a study of shared clonotypes between healthy human individuals. Study outcomes and limitations: Generation of non-shared clonotypes was less probable than generation of clonotypes shared by all four donors.

Naive CD8 isolation took CD45RO-negative cells positively selected for CCR7 and excluded terminally differentiated effector memory CD45RA+ cells. Remarks on this clone: The antigen remains unidentified.

The run depth of the assay was deep. The authors split each subset's genomic DNA evenly across several immunoSEQ plates. This table comes from immunoSEQ multiplex PCR, and its TCRdb copy is limited to in-frame clones, with some not included. Of approximately 600,000 clones listed, roughly 96% are singletons. Specimen: naive CD8+ T cells sorted from blood. This TCR derives from a woman aged 30 to 39 in good health.

The CDR3 is CASSGLAGGYGEQFF. CDR3 DNA sequence: TGTGCCAGCAGCGGATTAGCGGGAGGGTACGGTGAGCAGTTCTTC. The genes are TRBV5-6 and TRBJ2-1; 11 nucleotides line up with TRBD2. V trimming: 4 bases; J trimming: 9 bases; junction bases outside the gene matches: 9. CDR1 is SGHDT, CDR2 YYEEEE, per germline. The CDR3 spans 15 residues.